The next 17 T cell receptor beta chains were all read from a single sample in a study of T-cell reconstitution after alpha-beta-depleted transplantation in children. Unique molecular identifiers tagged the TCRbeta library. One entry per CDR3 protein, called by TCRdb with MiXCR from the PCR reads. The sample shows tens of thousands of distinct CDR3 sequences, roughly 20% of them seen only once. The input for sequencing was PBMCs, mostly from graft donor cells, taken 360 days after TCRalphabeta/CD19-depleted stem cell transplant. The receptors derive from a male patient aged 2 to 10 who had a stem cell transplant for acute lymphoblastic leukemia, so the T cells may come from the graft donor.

The CDR3 is CASSYGPPGTGELFF. In nucleotides, the CDR3 is TGTGCCAGCAGTTACGGCCCCCCGGGCACCGGGGAGCTGTTTTTT. The V gene is TRBV6-5, the J gene TRBJ2-2; D is unresolved. Germline CDR1 reads MNHEY; CDR2 reads SVGAGI. CDR3 size: 15 residues. V was shortened by 2 bases and J by 4 bases, with 11 bases between the two germline ends.

The DNA of the CDR3 is TGTGCCACCAGTGGCGGGCCCGGCCGGAGTCAGCCCCAGCATTTT. Translation: CATSGGPGRSQPQHF. The chain carries TRBV24-1 and TRBJ1-5; no reliable D call. In germline, CDR1 is KGHDR, CDR2 SFDVKD. The CDR3 is made up of 15 amino acids. Trimming stripped 5 bases from V and 6 bases from J, with 16 bases between.

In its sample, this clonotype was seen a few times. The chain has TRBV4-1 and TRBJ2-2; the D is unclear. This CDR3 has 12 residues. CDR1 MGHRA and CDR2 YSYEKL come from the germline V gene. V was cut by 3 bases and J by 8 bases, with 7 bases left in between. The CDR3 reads CASSQGSGELFF. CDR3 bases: TGCGCCAGCAGCCAGGGGTCAGGGGAGCTGTTTTTT.

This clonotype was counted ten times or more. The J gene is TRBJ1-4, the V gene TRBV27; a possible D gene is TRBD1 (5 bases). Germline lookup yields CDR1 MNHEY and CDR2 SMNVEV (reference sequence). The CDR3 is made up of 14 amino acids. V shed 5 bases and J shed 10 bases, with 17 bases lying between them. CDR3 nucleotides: TGTGCCAGCAGTCCCACCGTCAGGGACCGAAAACTGTTTTTT. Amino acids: CASSPTVRDRKLFF.

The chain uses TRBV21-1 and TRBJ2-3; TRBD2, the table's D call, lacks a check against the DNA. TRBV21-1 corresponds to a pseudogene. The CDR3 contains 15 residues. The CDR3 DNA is TGTGCCATCCCGCCCGGATGCGGGGTCACAGATACGCAGTATTTT. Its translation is CAIPPGCGVTDTQYF.

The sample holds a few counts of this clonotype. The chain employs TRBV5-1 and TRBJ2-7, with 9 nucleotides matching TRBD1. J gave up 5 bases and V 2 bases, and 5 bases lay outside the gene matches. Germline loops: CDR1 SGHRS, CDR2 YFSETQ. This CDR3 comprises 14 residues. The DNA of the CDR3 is TGCGCCAGCAGCTTAACACAGGGGGCGGACGAGCAGTACTTC. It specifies CASSLTQGADEQYF.

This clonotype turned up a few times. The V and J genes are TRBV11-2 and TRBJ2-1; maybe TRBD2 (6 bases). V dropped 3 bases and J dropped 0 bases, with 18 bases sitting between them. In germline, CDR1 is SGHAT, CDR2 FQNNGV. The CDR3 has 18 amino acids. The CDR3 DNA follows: TGTGCCAGCAGCTTTCCCCGGGTAGCGGTTGACTCCTACAATGAGCAGTTCTTC. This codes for CASSFPRVAVDSYNEQFF.

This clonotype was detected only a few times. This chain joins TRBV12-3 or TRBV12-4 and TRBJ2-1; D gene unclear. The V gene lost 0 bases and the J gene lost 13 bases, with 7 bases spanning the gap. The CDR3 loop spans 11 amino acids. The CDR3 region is CASSLARLQFF. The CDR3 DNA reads TGTGCCAGCAGTTTAGCAAGATTACAGTTCTTC.

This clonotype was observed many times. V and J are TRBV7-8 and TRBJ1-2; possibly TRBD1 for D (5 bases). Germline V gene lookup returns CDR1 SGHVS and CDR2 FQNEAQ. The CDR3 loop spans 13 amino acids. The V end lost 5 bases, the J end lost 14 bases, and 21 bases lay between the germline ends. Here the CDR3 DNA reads TGTGCCAGCAGCCCAGACAGAGGCCAGCTGAATACCTTC. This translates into CASSPDRGQLNTF.

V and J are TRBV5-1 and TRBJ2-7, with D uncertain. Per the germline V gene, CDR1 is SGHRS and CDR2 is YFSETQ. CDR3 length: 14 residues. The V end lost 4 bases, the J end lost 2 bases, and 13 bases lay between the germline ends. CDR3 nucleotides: TGCGCCAGCAGCCCGAAGACCGGTACCTACGAGCAGTACTTC. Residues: CASSPKTGTYEQYF.

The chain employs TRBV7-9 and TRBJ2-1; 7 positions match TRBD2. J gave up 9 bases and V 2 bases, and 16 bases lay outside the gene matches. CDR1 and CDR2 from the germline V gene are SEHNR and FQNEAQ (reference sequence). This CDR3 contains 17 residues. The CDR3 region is CASSLSPLAAQRGEQFF. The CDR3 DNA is TGTGCCAGCAGCTTATCCCCTCTAGCGGCCCAAAGGGGTGAGCAGTTCTTC.

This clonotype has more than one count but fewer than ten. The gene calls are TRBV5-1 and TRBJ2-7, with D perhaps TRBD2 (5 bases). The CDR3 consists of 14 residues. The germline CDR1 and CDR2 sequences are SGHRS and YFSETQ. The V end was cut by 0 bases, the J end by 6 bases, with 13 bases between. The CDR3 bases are TGCGCCAGCAGCTTGGCCGAGGGTTTTAGCGAGCAGTACTTC. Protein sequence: CASSLAEGFSEQYF.

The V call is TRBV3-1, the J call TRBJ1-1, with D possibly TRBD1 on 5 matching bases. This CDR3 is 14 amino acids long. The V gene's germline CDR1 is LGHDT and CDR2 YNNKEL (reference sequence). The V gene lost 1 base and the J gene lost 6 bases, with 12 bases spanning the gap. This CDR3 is CASSQVRGSPEAFF. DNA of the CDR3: TGTGCCAGCAGCCAAGTTCGGGGGAGCCCTGAAGCTTTCTTT. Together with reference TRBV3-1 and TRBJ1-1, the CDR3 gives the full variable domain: DTAVSQTPKYLVTQMGNDKSIKCEQNLGHDTMYWYKQDSKKFLKIMFSYNNKELIINETVPNRFSPKSPDKAHLNLHINSLELGDSAVYFCASSQVRGSPEAFFGQGTRLTVV.

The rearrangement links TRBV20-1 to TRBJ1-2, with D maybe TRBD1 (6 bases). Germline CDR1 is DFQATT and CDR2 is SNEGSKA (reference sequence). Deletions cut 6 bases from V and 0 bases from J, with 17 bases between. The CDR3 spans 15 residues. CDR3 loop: CSARLTGIPNYGYTF. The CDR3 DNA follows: TGCAGTGCCAGGCTAACAGGGATTCCTAACTATGGCTACACCTTC.

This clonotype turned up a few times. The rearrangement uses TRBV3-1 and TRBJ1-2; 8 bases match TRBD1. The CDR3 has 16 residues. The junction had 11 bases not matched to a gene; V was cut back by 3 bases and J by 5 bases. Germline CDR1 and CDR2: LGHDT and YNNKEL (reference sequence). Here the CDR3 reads CASSHGAGQGVYGYTF. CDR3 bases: TGTGCCAGCAGCCATGGTGCCGGACAGGGAGTTTATGGCTACACCTTC.

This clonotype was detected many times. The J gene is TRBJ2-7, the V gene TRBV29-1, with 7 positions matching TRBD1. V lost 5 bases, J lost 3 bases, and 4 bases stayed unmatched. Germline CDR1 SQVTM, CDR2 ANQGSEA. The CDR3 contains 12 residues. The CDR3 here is CSVTTGVYEQYF. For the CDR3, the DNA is TGCAGCGTTACAACAGGGGTCTACGAGCAGTACTTC.

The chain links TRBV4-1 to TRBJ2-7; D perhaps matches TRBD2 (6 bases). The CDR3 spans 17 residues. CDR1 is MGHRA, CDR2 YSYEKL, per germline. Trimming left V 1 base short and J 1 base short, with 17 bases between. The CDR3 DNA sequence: TGCGCCAGCAGCCAAGGTCGTGCCCGGGACTCATCCTACGAGCAGTACTTC. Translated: CASSQGRARDSSYEQYF.